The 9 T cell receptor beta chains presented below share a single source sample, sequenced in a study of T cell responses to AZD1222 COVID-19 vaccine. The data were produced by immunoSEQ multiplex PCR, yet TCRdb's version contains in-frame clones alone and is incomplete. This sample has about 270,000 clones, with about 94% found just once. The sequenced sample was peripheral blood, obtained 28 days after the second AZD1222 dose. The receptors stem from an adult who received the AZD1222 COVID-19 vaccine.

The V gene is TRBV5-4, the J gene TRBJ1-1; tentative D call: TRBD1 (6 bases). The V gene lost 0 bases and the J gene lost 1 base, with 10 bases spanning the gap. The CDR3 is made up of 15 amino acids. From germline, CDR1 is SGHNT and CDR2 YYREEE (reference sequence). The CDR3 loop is CASSLEIGGNTEAFF. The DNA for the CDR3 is TGTGCCAGCAGCTTGGAGATAGGGGGGAACACTGAAGCTTTCTTT.

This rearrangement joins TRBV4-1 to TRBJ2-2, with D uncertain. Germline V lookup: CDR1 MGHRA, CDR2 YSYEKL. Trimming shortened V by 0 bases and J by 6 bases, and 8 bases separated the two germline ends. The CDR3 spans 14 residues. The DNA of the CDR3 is TGCGCCAGCAGCCAAGAGTCCCTCCCCGGGGAGCTGTTTTTT. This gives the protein CASSQESLPGELFF.

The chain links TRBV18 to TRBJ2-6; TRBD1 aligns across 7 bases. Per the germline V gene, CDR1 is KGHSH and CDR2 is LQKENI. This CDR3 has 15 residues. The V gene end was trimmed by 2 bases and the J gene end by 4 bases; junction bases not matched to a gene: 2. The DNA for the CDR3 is TGTGCCAGCTCACCAACAGGGGACGGGGCCAACGTCCTGACTTTC. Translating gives CASSPTGDGANVLTF.

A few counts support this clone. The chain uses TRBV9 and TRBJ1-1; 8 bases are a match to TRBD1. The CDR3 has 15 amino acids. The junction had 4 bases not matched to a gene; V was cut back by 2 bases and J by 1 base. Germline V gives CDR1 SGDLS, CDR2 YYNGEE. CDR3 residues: CASSVLGQGNTEAFF. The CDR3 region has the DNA TGTGCCAGCAGCGTCCTCGGACAGGGGAACACTGAAGCTTTCTTT.

This CDR3 is CASSLGTGNTDTQYF. CDR3 sequence (DNA): TGTGCCAGCAGCTTGGGGACAGGTAACACAGATACGCAGTATTTT. The chain recombines TRBV5-8 with TRBJ2-3, with 7 bases identical to TRBD1. The CDR3 runs 15 residues. Germline trimming cut 0 bases from V and 2 bases from J; bases unmatched to any gene: 3. Germline values: CDR1 SGHTS, CDR2 YDEGEE.

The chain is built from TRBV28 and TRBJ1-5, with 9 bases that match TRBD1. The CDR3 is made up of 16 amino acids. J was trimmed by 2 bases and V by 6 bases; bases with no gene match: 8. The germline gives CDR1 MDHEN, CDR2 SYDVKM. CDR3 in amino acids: CASSLTGQGGNQPQHF. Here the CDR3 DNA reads TGTGCCAGCAGCTTAACGGGACAGGGTGGCAATCAGCCCCAGCATTTT.

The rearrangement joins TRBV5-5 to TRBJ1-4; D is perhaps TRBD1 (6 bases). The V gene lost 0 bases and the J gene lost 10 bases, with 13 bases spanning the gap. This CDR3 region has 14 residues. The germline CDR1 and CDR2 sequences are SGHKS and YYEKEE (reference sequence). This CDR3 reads CASSLAGAQGKLFF. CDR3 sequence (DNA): TGTGCCAGCAGCTTGGCAGGGGCGCAAGGAAAACTGTTTTTT.

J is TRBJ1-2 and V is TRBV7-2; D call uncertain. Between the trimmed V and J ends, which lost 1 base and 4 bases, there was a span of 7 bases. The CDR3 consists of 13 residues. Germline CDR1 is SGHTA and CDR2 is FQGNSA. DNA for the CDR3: TGTGCCAGCAGCTTAGGAACACTCTATGGCTACACCTTC. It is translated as CASSLGTLYGYTF. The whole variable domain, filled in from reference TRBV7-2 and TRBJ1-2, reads GAGVSQSPSNKVTEKGKDVELRCDPISGHTALYWYRQSLGQGLEFLIYFQGNSAPDKSGLPSDRFSAERTGGSVSTLTIQRTQQEDSAVYLCASSLGTLYGYTFGSGTRLTVV.

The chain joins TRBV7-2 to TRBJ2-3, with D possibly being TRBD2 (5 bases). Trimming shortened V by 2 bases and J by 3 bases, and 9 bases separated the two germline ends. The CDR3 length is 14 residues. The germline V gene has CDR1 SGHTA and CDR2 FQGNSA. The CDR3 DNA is TGTGCCAGCAGCTTACGGGGAGTGACAGATACGCAGTATTTT. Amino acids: CASSLRGVTDTQYF.